The present entry profiles one T cell receptor beta chain with its context. Its specificity is not known. Other DNA sequences from this sample encode an identical CDR3 as well. What was sequenced were expressed TCRB transcripts, since all of the isolated RNA had been reverse transcribed. Profiled with immunoSEQ multiplex PCR; TCRdb holds only in-frame clones, not every one. The sample has around 500,000 clones, roughly 30% seen once; the top ten hold around 0.065%. The CDR3 has 12 amino acids. Germline assignment: CDR1 GTSNPN and CDR2 SVGIG (reference sequence). Trimming took off 1 base at V and 5 bases at J, with 5 bases between the two ends. This sample is drawn from a study of beta chain features in type 1 diabetes. About the study: No age, gender or cell yield differences were seen between patients and healthy donors. Investigators examined approximately 100,000,000 sorted cells across all samples.

Study-wide results and caveats: A greater similarity of naive, central memory and Treg TCRB repertoires was seen among patients than among healthy donors.

What was sequenced was naive CD4+ T cells from blood. The origin of this receptor is a man in his late teens or twenties in good health. The genes are TRBV30 and TRBJ1-4; TRBD1 might be the D (5 bases). The CDR3, as DNA: TGTGCCTGGAGTGGGGGGAATGAAAAACTGTTTTTT. Its protein product is CAWSGGNEKLFF.